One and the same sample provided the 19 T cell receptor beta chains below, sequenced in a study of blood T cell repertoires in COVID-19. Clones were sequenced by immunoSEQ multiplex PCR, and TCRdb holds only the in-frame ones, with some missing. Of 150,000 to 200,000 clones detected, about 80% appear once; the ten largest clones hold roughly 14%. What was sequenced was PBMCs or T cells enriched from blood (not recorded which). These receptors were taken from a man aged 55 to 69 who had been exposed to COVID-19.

CDR3 sequence: CASSPIAGAGEQFF. The CDR3 DNA is TGTGCCAGCAGCCCCATAGCGGGAGCGGGTGAGCAGTTCTTC. The chain has TRBV7-2 and TRBJ2-1; 9 bases map to TRBD2. The germline V gene has CDR1 SGHTA and CDR2 FQGNSA. J gave up 9 bases and V 5 bases, and 8 bases lay outside the gene matches. The CDR3 covers 14 residues.

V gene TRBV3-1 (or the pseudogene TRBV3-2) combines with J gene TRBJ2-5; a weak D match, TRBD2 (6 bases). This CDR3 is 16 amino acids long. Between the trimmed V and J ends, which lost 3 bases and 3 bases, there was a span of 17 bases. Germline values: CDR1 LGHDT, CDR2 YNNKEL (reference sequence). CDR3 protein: CASSQYGLRTKETQYF. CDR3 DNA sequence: TGTGCCAGCAGCCAGTACGGACTAAGGACCAAAGAGACCCAGTACTTC.

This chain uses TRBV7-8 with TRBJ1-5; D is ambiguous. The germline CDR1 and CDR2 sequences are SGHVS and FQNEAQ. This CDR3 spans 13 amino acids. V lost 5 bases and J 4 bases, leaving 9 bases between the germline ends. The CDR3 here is CASSRSRNQPQHF. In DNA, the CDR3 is TGTGCCAGCAGCCGTTCCAGAAATCAGCCCCAGCATTTT.

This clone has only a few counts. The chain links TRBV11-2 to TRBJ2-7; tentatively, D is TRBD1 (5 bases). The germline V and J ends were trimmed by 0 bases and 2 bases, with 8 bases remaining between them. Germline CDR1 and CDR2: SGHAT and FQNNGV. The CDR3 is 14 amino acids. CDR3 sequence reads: CASSLDGAPYEQYF. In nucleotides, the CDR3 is TGTGCCAGCAGCTTAGATGGGGCCCCCTACGAGCAGTACTTC.

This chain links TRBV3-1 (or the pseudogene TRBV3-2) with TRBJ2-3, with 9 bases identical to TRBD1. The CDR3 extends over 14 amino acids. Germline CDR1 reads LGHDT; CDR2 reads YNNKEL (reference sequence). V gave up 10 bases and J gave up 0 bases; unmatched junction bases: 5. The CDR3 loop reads CATKGQGSTDTQYF. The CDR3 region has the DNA TGTGCCACCAAGGGACAGGGTAGCACAGATACGCAGTATTTT.

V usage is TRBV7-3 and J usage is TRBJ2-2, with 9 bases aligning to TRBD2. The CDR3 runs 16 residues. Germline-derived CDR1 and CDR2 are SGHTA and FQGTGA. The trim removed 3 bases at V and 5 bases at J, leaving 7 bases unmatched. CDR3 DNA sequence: TGTGCCAGCAGCTTCCATAGCGGGAGCGGTACCGGGGAGCTGTTTTTT. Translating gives CASSFHSGSGTGELFF.

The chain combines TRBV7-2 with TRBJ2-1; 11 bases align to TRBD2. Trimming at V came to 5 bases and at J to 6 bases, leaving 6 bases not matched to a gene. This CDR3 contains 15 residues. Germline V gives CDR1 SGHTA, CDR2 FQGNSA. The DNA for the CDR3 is TGTGCCAGCAGCCCGCCCGGGACTAGCGGCAATGAGCAGTTCTTC. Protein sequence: CASSPPGTSGNEQFF.

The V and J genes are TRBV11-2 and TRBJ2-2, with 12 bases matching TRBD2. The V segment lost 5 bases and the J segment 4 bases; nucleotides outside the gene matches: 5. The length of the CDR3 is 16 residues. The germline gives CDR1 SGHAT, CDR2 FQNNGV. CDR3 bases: TGTGCCAGCAGCAGCCTAGCGGGAGGGCTCACCGGGGAGCTGTTTTTT. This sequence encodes CASSSLAGGLTGELFF.

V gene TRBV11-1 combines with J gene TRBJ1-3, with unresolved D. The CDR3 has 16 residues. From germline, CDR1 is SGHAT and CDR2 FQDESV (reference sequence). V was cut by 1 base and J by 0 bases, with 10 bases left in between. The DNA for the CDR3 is TGTGCCAGCAGCTTAGAGGAGAGAAGCTCTGGAAACACCATATATTTT. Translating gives CASSLEERSSGNTIYF.

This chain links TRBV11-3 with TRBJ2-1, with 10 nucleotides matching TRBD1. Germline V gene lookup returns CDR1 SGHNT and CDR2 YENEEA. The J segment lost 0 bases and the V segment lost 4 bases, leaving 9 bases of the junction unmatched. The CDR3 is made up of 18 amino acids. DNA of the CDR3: TGTGCCAGCAGCTCCCTCGACAGGGGGCGGTTCTCCTACAATGAGCAGTTCTTC. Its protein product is CASSSLDRGRFSYNEQFF.

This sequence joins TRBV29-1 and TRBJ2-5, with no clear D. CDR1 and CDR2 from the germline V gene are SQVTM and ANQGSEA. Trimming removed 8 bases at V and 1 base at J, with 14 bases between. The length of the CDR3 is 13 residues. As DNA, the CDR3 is TGCAGCTCATGGGCCAGCCTCCAAGAGACCCAGTACTTC. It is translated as CSSWASLQETQYF.

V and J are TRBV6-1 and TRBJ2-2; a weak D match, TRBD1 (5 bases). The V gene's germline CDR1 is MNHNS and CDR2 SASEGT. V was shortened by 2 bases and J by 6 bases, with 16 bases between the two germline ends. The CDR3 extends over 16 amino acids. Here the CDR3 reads CASSEWVGLRAGELFF. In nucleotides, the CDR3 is TGTGCCAGCAGTGAATGGGTGGGGCTACGGGCCGGGGAGCTGTTTTTT.

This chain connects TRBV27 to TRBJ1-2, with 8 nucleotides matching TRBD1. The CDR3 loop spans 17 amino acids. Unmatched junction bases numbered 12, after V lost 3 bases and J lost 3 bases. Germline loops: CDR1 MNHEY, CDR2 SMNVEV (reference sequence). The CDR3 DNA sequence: TGTGCCAGCAGTTTGGACAGGGATGGGCCCCTCTACTATGGCTACACCTTC. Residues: CASSLDRDGPLYYGYTF.

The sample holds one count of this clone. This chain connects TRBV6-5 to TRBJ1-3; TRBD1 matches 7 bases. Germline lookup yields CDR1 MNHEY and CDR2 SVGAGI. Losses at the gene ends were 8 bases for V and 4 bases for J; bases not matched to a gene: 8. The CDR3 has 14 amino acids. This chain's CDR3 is CASRPQGTGNTIYF. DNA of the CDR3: TGTGCCAGCCGCCCACAGGGGACGGGAAACACCATATATTTT.

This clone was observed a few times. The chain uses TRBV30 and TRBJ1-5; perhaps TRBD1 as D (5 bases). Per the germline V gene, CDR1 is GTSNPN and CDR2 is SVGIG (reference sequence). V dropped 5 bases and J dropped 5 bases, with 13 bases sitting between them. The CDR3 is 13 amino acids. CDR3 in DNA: TGTGCCTGGGGGTGGGGGGTTGATCAGCCCCAGCATTTT. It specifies CAWGWGVDQPQHF.

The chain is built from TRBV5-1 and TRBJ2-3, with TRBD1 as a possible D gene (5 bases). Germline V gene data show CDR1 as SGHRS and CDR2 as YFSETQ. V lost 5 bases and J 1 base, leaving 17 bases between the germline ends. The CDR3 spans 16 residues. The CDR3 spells CASRLPGSQGTDTQYF. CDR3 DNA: TGCGCCAGCAGGTTACCAGGGTCTCAGGGCACAGATACGCAGTATTTT.

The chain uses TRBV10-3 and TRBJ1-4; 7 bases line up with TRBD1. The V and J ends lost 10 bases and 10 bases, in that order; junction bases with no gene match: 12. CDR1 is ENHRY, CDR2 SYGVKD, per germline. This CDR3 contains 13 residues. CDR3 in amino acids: CATTDRPQGKLFF. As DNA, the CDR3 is TGTGCCACTACGGACAGGCCACAGGGAAAACTGTTTTTT.

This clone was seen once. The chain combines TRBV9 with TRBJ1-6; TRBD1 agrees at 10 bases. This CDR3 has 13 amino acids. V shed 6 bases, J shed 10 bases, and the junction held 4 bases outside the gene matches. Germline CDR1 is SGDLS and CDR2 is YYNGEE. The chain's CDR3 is CASTRDRGSPLHF. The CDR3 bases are TGTGCCAGCACCCGGGACAGGGGATCACCCCTCCACTTT.

In DNA, the CDR3 is TGTGCCAGCAGCTTAGACGTAGCGGGAGGCCACAATGAGCAGTTCTTC. Amino acids: CASSLDVAGGHNEQFF. The V gene is TRBV7-6, the J gene TRBJ2-1, with TRBD2 identical over 10 bases. The length of the CDR3 is 16 residues. Germline V gene data show CDR1 as SGHVS and CDR2 as FNYEAQ. V shed 1 base, J shed 5 bases, and the junction held 5 bases outside the gene matches. Full variable domain (missing parts from reference TRBV7-6 and TRBJ2-1): GAGVSQSPRYKVTKRGQDVALRCDPISGHVSLYWYRQALGQGPEFLTYFNYEAQQDKSGLPNDRFSAERPEGSISTLTIQRTEQRDSAMYRCASSLDVAGGHNEQFFGPGTRLTVL.